These T cell receptor beta chains were read from a single sample in a study of blood T cell repertoires in COVID-19. This table comes from immunoSEQ multiplex PCR, and its TCRdb copy is limited to in-frame clones, with some not included. The data hold fewer than 450,000 clones, with roughly 86% observed a single time. Sequencing was done on a sample of PBMCs or T cells enriched from blood (not recorded which). These receptors were collected from a woman between 40 and 55 years old with acute COVID-19. Each CDR3 is given with its conserved first and last residue. The D gene is left open where the match is weak. A row's size may be missing; if present it is once, few, many or a size class.

j_call v_call clone_size d_call cdr3_nt cdr3_aa
TRBJ2-5 TRBV7-2 NA TRBD2 TGTGCCAGCAGTCCTCAGACTAGCGGGGAGGAGACCCAGTACTTC CASSPQTSGEETQYF
TRBJ1-4 TRBV7-9 once NA TGTGCCAGCAGCTTATCGGCTAATGAAAAACTGTTTTTT CASSLSANEKLFF
TRBJ1-1 TRBV7-9 NA TRBD1 TGTGCCAGCAGCTCGACAGGGGGACTCACTGAAGCTTTCTTT CASSSTGGLTEAFF
TRBJ1-6 TRBV2 NA TRBD1 TGTGCCAGCAGCTCAGGGGGCTTTAGTAGTTCACCCCTCCACTTT CASSSGGFSSSPLHF
TRBJ2-6 TRBV3-1/TRBV3-2 NA NA TGTGCCAGCAGAGCAGGGTCAGGGGCCAACGTCCTGACTTTC CASRAGSGANVLTF
TRBJ2-3 TRBV19 NA NA TGTGCCAGTAGACCGACAGAAAACACAGATACGCAGTATTTT CASRPTENTDTQYF
TRBJ1-2 TRBV5-1 NA TRBD1 TGCGCCAGCAGCTTGGGGGGACAGGAGAGCTATGGCTACACCTTC CASSLGGQESYGYTF
TRBJ1-3 TRBV10-3 NA TRBD1 TGTGCCATCAGCCCACTTACAGGGGACGGAAACACCATATATTTT CAISPLTGDGNTIYF
TRBJ1-5 TRBV27 NA NA TGTGCCAGCAGTTTACTGGCGGATAATCAGCCCCAGCATTTT CASSLLADNQPQHF
TRBJ1-1 TRBV7-6 once NA TGTGCCAGCAGCTCGGGGGGGTGGAACACTGAAGCTTTCTTT CASSSGGWNTEAFF
TRBJ2-3 TRBV29-1 NA TRBD1 TGCAGCGTAGACCGGGACAGGGGCACAGATACGCAGTATTTT CSVDRDRGTDTQYF
TRBJ1-5 TRBV2 NA NA TGTGCCAGCAGTGAACAGAATAGCAATCAGCCCCAGCATTTT CASSEQNSNQPQHF
TRBJ1-2 TRBV19 NA NA TGTGCCAGTAGTAACCGGGATTTCTATGGCTACACCTTC CASSNRDFYGYTF
TRBJ1-1 TRBV6-5 NA NA TGTGCCAGCAGTTACCCCCAAAGACAGCTGAACACTGAAGCTTTCTTT CASSYPQRQLNTEAFF
TRBJ1-2 TRBV3-1/TRBV3-2 NA NA TGTGCCAGCAGCCAGTTCGGGGATGGCTACACCTTC CASSQFGDGYTF
TRBJ1-2 TRBV5-1 NA TRBD1 TGCGCCAGCAGCCAAGGACAGGGGGCTTTCGAGGGTGGCTACACCTTC CASSQGQGAFEGGYTF
TRBJ2-3 TRBV19 NA TRBD2 TGTGCCAGTAGTCCTTCGGGGGGGAGCACAGATACGCAGTATTTT CASSPSGGSTDTQYF
TRBJ2-5 TRBV29-1 NA TRBD2 TGCAGCGGAGCCACGGCGGGGGGACTATACCAAGAGACCCAGTACTTC CSGATAGGLYQETQYF
TRBJ2-3 TRBV7-2 NA TRBD2 TGTGCCAGCAGCGCACGGGGGGGCCGGGATACGCAGTATTTT CASSARGGRDTQYF
TRBJ1-1 TRBV29-1 few TRBD1 TGCAGCGTTGACAAGGGACAGATGAACACTGAAGCTTTCTTT CSVDKGQMNTEAFF
TRBJ2-3 TRBV5-1 NA TRBD2 TGCGCCAGCAGGAGCTCGTCAAGGGGACTTCTGCGGGGGGATACGCAGTATTTT CASRSSSRGLLRGDTQYF
TRBJ1-6 TRBV27 once NA TGTGCCAGCAGTTTATCCCCGACAGTGACCTATAATTCACCCCTCCACTTT CASSLSPTVTYNSPLHF
TRBJ1-3 TRBV6-5 once NA TGTGCCAGTCTACGGGTGTCTTCTGGAAACACCATATATTTT CASLRVSSGNTIYF